In its sample, the clone carrying this TCR beta chain was seen once. Its specificity is unknown. This PCR relied on a set of 60 Vbeta primers and 13 Jbeta primers. Measured with immunoSEQ multiplex PCR; TCRdb has only the in-frame clones, and not every one. This table holds over 100,000 clones, roughly 83% found once. This entry belongs to a study of cytomegalovirus exposure and HLA in healthy donors. The CDR3 spans 12 residues. Germline V gene lookup returns CDR1 LNHNV and CDR2 YYDKDF (reference sequence). Between the trimmed V and J ends, which lost 3 bases and 6 bases, there was a span of 9 bases. Study findings and constraints: The study found most TCR sequences rare, yet found some public TCRs in many donors. According to reports, the classifier identified cytomegalovirus status with high specificity and sensitivity.

The sample was PBMCs. The genes are TRBV15 and TRBJ2-7; D might be TRBD1 (6 bases). This receptor was identified in a man between 40 and 49 years old in good health and CMV-seronegative. CDR3 nucleotide sequence: TGTGCCACCAGCAGCACAGGGTGCGAGCAGTACTTC. Translation gives CATSSTGCEQYF.